Each of the 28 T cell receptor beta chains below was sequenced from the same sample in a study of shared clonotypes between healthy human individuals (TCRdb year 2020). Libraries were prepared through the immunoSEQ multiplex PCR assay. This immuneACCESS table, as held by TCRdb, lists in-frame sequences with V and J called but not all clones. Of the missing ones, under half trace to an unresolved V gene in checked studies; the others have no known cause. Within this sample are approximately 2,300,000 clones, with around 92% of them counted one time only. The ten largest clones take up 0.37% of the sample. Sequenced input: naive CD4+ T cells from PBMCs. This specimen's cell subset or site label, per the study, means: CD45RA+ positively selected. These receptors were taken from a man between 18 and 29 years old in good health. Some clones in this sample may be carry-over from other donors' samples.

The chain carries TRBV6-5 and TRBJ2-7; TRBD2 agrees at 13 bases. CDR1 and CDR2 (germline): MNHEY, SVGAGI. J gave up 13 bases and V 6 bases, and 15 bases lay outside the gene matches. The CDR3 loop spans 15 amino acids. The CDR3 loop reads CASRSNHPGLAGSYF. In nucleotides, the CDR3 is TGTGCCAGCAGGAGCAATCACCCGGGACTAGCGGGAAGTTACTTC.

CDR3 loop: CASSLLGGVNEQYF. CDR3 coding DNA: TGTGCCAGCAGTTTACTAGGGGGCGTGAACGAGCAGTACTTC. The chain uses TRBV28 and TRBJ2-7; 7 positions agree with TRBD1. The ends lost 2 bases at V and 5 bases at J; junction bases unmatched: 6. CDR1 and CDR2 (germline): MDHEN, SYDVKM. The CDR3 has 14 residues.

The count of this clone is one. The J gene is TRBJ1-2, the V gene TRBV27; 7 nucleotides match TRBD1. The CDR3 covers 16 residues. Germline V CDR1 and CDR2: MNHEY, SMNVEV (reference sequence). With V trimmed by 6 bases and J by 4 bases, 14 bases remained unmatched. CDR3 amino acids: CASRRGTRGRGYGYTF. CDR3 DNA: TGTGCCAGCAGAAGGGGGACGAGGGGGCGAGGCTATGGCTACACCTTC.

This sequence joins TRBV28 and TRBJ2-7; weak D call: TRBD2 (5 bases). Trimming shortened V by 4 bases and J by 1 base, and 17 bases separated the two germline ends. This CDR3 has 16 amino acids. Looked up from germline, CDR1 is MDHEN and CDR2 is SYDVKM. The CDR3 DNA sequence: TGTGCCAGCAGTTCAGTAGCGCAAAAAGGGTCCTACGAGCAGTACTTC. Translation gives CASSSVAQKGSYEQYF.

This clone occurred a few times. The V and J genes are TRBV18 and TRBJ2-7; D might be TRBD1 (5 bases). V was pared by 4 bases and J by 0 bases, with 10 bases between. Germline V gives CDR1 KGHSH, CDR2 LQKENI. The CDR3 sequence is 14 residues long. CDR3 loop: CASSRQGNSYEQYF. Written as DNA, the CDR3 is TGTGCCAGCTCACGGCAGGGCAACTCCTACGAGCAGTACTTC.

The chain carries TRBV5-1 and TRBJ2-1; D is tentatively TRBD1 or TRBD2 (5 bases each). The CDR3 consists of 15 residues. Germline assignment: CDR1 SGHRS and CDR2 YFSETQ. Between the trimmed V and J ends, which lost 0 bases and 8 bases, there was a span of 15 bases. The CDR3 sequence is CASSLAGAGIHEQFF. Written as DNA, the CDR3 is TGCGCCAGCAGCTTGGCCGGGGCAGGGATCCATGAGCAGTTCTTC.

V and J are TRBV7-2 and TRBJ2-1; 11 nucleotides align to TRBD2. Germline CDR1 reads SGHTA; CDR2 reads FQGNSA. V dropped 4 bases and J dropped 8; count of bases not matched to a gene: 7. The CDR3 is 15 residues long. This chain's CDR3 is CASSYRLAGTHEQFF. The CDR3, as DNA: TGTGCCAGCAGCTACCGACTAGCGGGAACGCATGAGCAGTTCTTC.

The gene calls are TRBV7-9 and TRBJ1-1; D uncertain. CDR1 and CDR2 (germline): SEHNR, FQNEAQ (reference sequence). V shed 3 bases and J shed 4 bases, with 12 bases lying between them. CDR3 length: 14 residues. The CDR3: CASSFASGFTEAFF. The CDR3 bases are TGTGCCAGCAGCTTTGCTTCCGGATTCACTGAAGCTTTCTTT.

The V and J genes are TRBV6-6 and TRBJ2-7; 8 nucleotides line up with TRBD2. Trimming cost V 5 bases and J 0 bases; bases outside gene matches: 6. The CDR3 consists of 15 residues. Per germline, CDR1 MNHNY and CDR2 SVGAGI (reference sequence). Here the CDR3 reads CASSGGSGNSYEQYF. The CDR3 nucleotides read TGTGCCAGCAGTGGGGGTAGCGGGAACTCCTACGAGCAGTACTTC.

V usage is TRBV19 and J usage is TRBJ1-5; D perhaps matches TRBD1 (5 bases). In germline, CDR1 is LNHDA, CDR2 SQIVND (reference sequence). V was shortened by 5 bases and J by 4 bases, with 12 bases between the two germline ends. The CDR3 totals 14 residues. The CDR3 here is CASSGGGENQPQHF. The CDR3 nucleotides read TGTGCCAGTAGTGGGGGAGGGGAGAATCAGCCCCAGCATTTT.

This chain uses TRBV28 with TRBJ1-4, with D possibly being TRBD1 (5 bases). The ends were cut back, 7 bases at V and 7 bases at J, with 13 bases in the middle. From germline, CDR1 is MDHEN and CDR2 SYDVKM. The CDR3 consists of 13 residues. This CDR3 is CASTRDLREKLFF. As DNA, the CDR3 is TGTGCCAGCACCCGGGACTTGCGTGAAAAACTGTTTTTT.

The V call is TRBV6-1, the J call TRBJ2-5, with 10 bases matching TRBD1. V gave up 2 bases and J gave up 4 bases; unmatched junction bases: 19. Germline CDR1 is MNHNS and CDR2 is SASEGT. The length of the CDR3 is 20 residues. CDR3 nucleotide sequence: TGTGCCAGCAGTGAAATCGTGACAGGGGGCTCGGGGAGGGCCAGAGAGACCCAGTACTTC. This encodes CASSEIVTGGSGRARETQYF.

V and J are TRBV6-6 and TRBJ2-7; 10 bases align to TRBD2. J gave up 3 bases and V 2 bases, and 7 bases lay outside the gene matches. Germline CDR1 MNHNY, CDR2 SVGAGI (reference sequence). The CDR3 is made up of 16 amino acids. The CDR3 loop reads CASSYKRKREGYEQYF. DNA for the CDR3: TGTGCCAGCAGTTACAAGCGGAAGCGGGAGGGCTACGAGCAGTACTTC.

This chain uses TRBV7-8 with TRBJ1-1; D gene unclear. The CDR3 sequence is 15 residues long. V was trimmed by 5 bases and J by 1 base, leaving 14 bases between them. Per the germline V gene, CDR1 is SGHVS and CDR2 is FQNEAQ. As DNA, the CDR3 is TGTGCCAGCAGCCAATATTGGGGAAGGAACACTGAAGCTTTCTTT. Translation: CASSQYWGRNTEAFF.

The gene calls are TRBV2 and TRBJ1-5, with 9 bases identical to TRBD1. Germline lookup yields CDR1 SNHLY and CDR2 FYNNEI. The ends lost 5 bases at V and 6 bases at J; junction bases unmatched: 14. The CDR3 totals 17 residues. This chain's CDR3 is CASSNDPGQGDGQPQHF. The CDR3 DNA sequence: TGTGCCAGCAGTAACGACCCGGGACAGGGTGACGGTCAGCCCCAGCATTTT.

The chain carries TRBV5-4 and TRBJ1-1, with a weak D call TRBD1 (6 bases). V dropped 4 bases and J dropped 1 base, with 11 bases sitting between them. CDR3 size: 14 residues. CDR1 is SGHNT and CDR2 is YYREEE in the germline V gene (reference sequence). The CDR3 loop reads CASSPGEGNTEAFF. The CDR3 DNA reads as TGTGCCAGCAGCCCAGGGGAGGGGAACACTGAAGCTTTCTTT.

This clone was found a few times. In the same sample, other DNA sequences code for this CDR3. The chain is built from TRBV5-1 and TRBJ2-2, with no clear D. Germline lookup yields CDR1 SGHRS and CDR2 YFSETQ. Deletions cut 0 bases from V and 0 bases from J, with 3 bases between. The CDR3 contains 14 residues. Written as DNA, the CDR3 is TGCGCCAGCAGCTTGGGGGCGAACACCGGGGAGCTGTTTTTT. This gives the protein CASSLGANTGELFF.

This chain links TRBV25-1 with TRBJ1-1; D may be TRBD1 (5 bases). The CDR3 sequence is 13 residues long. V lost 6 bases, J lost 0 bases, and 8 bases lay in between. Germline-derived CDR1 and CDR2 are MGHDK and SYGVNS. The CDR3 protein is CASSRQMNTEAFF. CDR3 nucleotide sequence: TGTGCCAGCAGCCGACAGATGAACACTGAAGCTTTCTTT.

V gene TRBV7-9 combines with J gene TRBJ2-7, with TRBD2 matching over 9 bases. The length of the CDR3 is 13 residues. Germline V gene lookup returns CDR1 SEHNR and CDR2 FQNEAQ (reference sequence). V lost 3 bases, J lost 7 bases, and 4 bases stayed unmatched. CDR3 residues: CASSLAGGREQYF. Here the CDR3 DNA reads TGTGCCAGCAGCTTGGCGGGAGGGAGGGAGCAGTACTTC.

DNA for the CDR3: TGTGCCAGCAGTCCCCCTATACTAGCGGGAGGGCCCAATGAGCAGTTCTTC. This sequence encodes CASSPPILAGGPNEQFF. The chain joins TRBV28 to TRBJ2-1, with TRBD2 matching over 13 bases. Germline V gives CDR1 MDHEN, CDR2 SYDVKM. The CDR3 runs 17 residues. Trimming at V came to 5 bases and at J to 6 bases, leaving 10 bases not matched to a gene. Based on the CDR3 plus reference TRBV28 and TRBJ2-1, the full variable domain is DVKVTQSSRYLVKRTGEKVFLECVQDMDHENMFWYRQDPGLGLRLIYFSYDVKMKEKGDIPEGYSVSREKKERFSLILESASTNQTSMYLCASSPPILAGGPNEQFFGPGTRLTVL.

The chain has TRBV9 and TRBJ2-3; D uncertain. The V gene's germline CDR1 is SGDLS and CDR2 YYNGEE. The CDR3 is made up of 15 amino acids. The ends were cut back, 4 bases at V and 1 base at J, with 13 bases in the middle. The CDR3 DNA reads TGTGCCAGCAGCTTCCTTAGTGGAGGCACAGATACGCAGTATTTT. It specifies CASSFLSGGTDTQYF. Complete variable domain (other parts from reference TRBV9 and TRBJ2-3): DSGVTQTPKHLITATGQRVTLRCSPRSGDLSVYWYQQSLDQGLQFLIQYYNGEERAKGNILERFSAQQFPDLHSELNLSSLELGDSALYFCASSFLSGGTDTQYFGPGTRLTVL.

The chain uses TRBV5-1 and TRBJ2-2; either TRBD1 or TRBD2 may supply D (5 bases each). The CDR3 sequence is 14 residues long. CDR1 is SGHRS, CDR2 YFSETQ, per germline. Deletions cut 3 bases from V and 4 bases from J, with 10 bases between. The CDR3 DNA reads as TGCGCCAGCAGCTCCTTGGGGGTCACCGGGGAGCTGTTTTTT. Its translation: CASSSLGVTGELFF.

V is TRBV4-3 and J is TRBJ1-3; 7 bases agree with TRBD1. From germline, CDR1 is LGHNA and CDR2 YSLEER. This CDR3 has 15 residues. Trimming took 4 bases from V and 3 from J; bases not matched to a gene: 6. The CDR3 coding sequence is TGCGCCAGCAGCCCCAGGACAGGCAATGGAAACACCATATATTTT. Translated, it gives CASSPRTGNGNTIYF.

This chain links TRBV5-1 with TRBJ2-1; a possible D gene is TRBD1 (6 bases). CDR1 is SGHRS, CDR2 YFSETQ, per germline. Trimming shortened V by 0 bases and J by 4 bases, and 11 bases separated the two germline ends. The CDR3 runs to 15 residues. In nucleotides, the CDR3 is TGCGCCAGCAGCTTGGAACCAGGGGAATACAATGAGCAGTTCTTC. Residues: CASSLEPGEYNEQFF.

The chain combines TRBV7-8 with TRBJ2-1, with D uncertain. The germline gives CDR1 SGHVS, CDR2 FQNEAQ. This CDR3 spans 13 amino acids. V was trimmed by 1 base and J by 10 bases, leaving 11 bases between them. The CDR3 loop is CASSLEGIDEQFF. The CDR3 DNA sequence: TGTGCCAGCAGCTTAGAAGGGATAGACGAGCAGTTCTTC.

In the case of this clone: The junction shows a germline mismatch at one end, possibly a read error. The chain has TRBV30 and TRBJ2-7; D remains ambiguous. Germline V gene lookup returns CDR1 GTSNPN and CDR2 SVGIG (reference sequence). This CDR3 is 13 amino acids long. The CDR3 coding sequence is TGTGCCAGGAGTGTTCTACCCTCCTACGAGCAGTACTTC. It specifies CARSVLPSYEQYF.

This clone was seen just once. The rearrangement uses TRBV7-6 and TRBJ2-7; 7 bases align to TRBD1. The CDR3 has 15 amino acids. After removal of 5 bases from V and 0 bases from J, the junction contained 7 bases not matched to a gene. Germline lookup yields CDR1 SGHVS and CDR2 FNYEAQ. CDR3 sequence reads: CASSPGTANSYEQYF. In nucleotides, the CDR3 is TGTGCCAGCAGCCCCGGGACAGCTAACTCCTACGAGCAGTACTTC.

The V gene is TRBV2, the J gene TRBJ1-2; tentatively, D is TRBD1 (6 bases). V shed 6 bases and J shed 2 bases, with 13 bases lying between them. The CDR3 is 14 amino acids. Germline CDR1 is SNHLY and CDR2 is FYNNEI. CDR3 nucleotides: TGTGCCAGCAGCCGGACAGAATCAAACTATGGCTACACCTTC. It translates to CASSRTESNYGYTF.